Shown below are 14 T cell receptor beta chains from a single sample sequenced in a study of human T cells and chemical hapten exposure. From the RACE reads, TCRdb called clonotypes with MiXCR, one entry per CDR3 protein. The table lists 55,000 to 80,000 distinct CDR3 sequences, approximately 9.9% of them singletons. Time point described: patch test 3, about 24 weeks after DPC sensitization. Documented treatment: therapeutic diphenylcyclopropenone sensitization with weekly scalp DPC. Sample: whole blood, taken in connection with sensitization to the hapten diphenylcyclopropenone (DPC). The source of these receptors is a woman aged 30 to 39 with alopecia areata. Some clones in this sample may be carry-over from other donors' samples.

This sequence joins TRBV7-9 and TRBJ2-7; D is uncertain. Germline V lookup: CDR1 SEHNR, CDR2 FQNEAQ (reference sequence). Trimming took 0 bases from V and 5 from J, leaving 5 bases between them. This CDR3 contains 12 residues. For the CDR3, the DNA is TGTGCCAGCAGCTTAGCAATTGACGAGCAGTACTTC. Amino acid sequence: CASSLAIDEQYF.

The chain is built from TRBV10-2 and TRBJ1-5, with D unclear. The V end was cut by 6 bases, the J end by 2 bases, with 11 bases between. Germline values: CDR1 WSHSY, CDR2 SAAADI. The CDR3 is made up of 14 amino acids. The CDR3 DNA follows: TGCGCCAGCAGGCTTGCCGGTGGCAATCAGCCCCAGCATTTT. This encodes CASRLAGGNQPQHF.

V gene TRBV5-1 combines with J gene TRBJ2-7, with D possibly matching TRBD2 (5 bases). This CDR3 is built from 15 residues. V shed 0 bases and J shed 2 bases, with 12 bases lying between them. Germline loops: CDR1 SGHRS, CDR2 YFSETQ. The CDR3, as DNA: TGCGCCAGCAGCTTGGCGGACTCTGGGGCCTACGAGCAGTACTTC. Its protein product is CASSLADSGAYEQYF.

This clonotype was seen only a few times. V gene TRBV7-2 combines with J gene TRBJ2-3; 10 bases map to TRBD1. Germline CDR1 and CDR2: SGHTA and FQGNSA. The CDR3 has 18 residues. V trimming: 5 bases; J trimming: 6 bases; junction bases outside the gene matches: 17. CDR3 protein: CASSPPGGYGTGVDTQYF. CDR3 sequence (DNA): TGTGCCAGCAGCCCACCGGGTGGATACGGGACAGGGGTGGATACGCAGTATTTT.

The chain has TRBV10-2 and TRBJ1-2, with no clear D. The CDR3 length is 14 residues. The V and J ends lost 6 bases and 2 bases respectively, with 13 bases between them. Germline V gene sequence: CDR1 WSHSY, CDR2 SAAADI. CDR3 loop: CASSPSNWNYGYTF. DNA for the CDR3: TGCGCCAGCAGCCCTAGTAATTGGAACTATGGCTACACCTTC.

The chain carries TRBV28 and TRBJ2-3; 9 bases map to TRBD2. CDR3 length: 17 amino acids. V trimming: 7 bases; J trimming: 1 base; junction bases outside the gene matches: 12. Germline lookup yields CDR1 MDHEN and CDR2 SYDVKM. The DNA of the CDR3 is TGTGCCAGCAATGTTGCGTCCCGACTAGCGGGCACAGATACGCAGTATTTT. Translating gives CASNVASRLAGTDTQYF.

The J gene is TRBJ2-7, the V gene TRBV7-2; TRBD2 is a possible D gene (6 bases). CDR3 length: 14 residues. With 5 bases removed from V and 2 bases from J, the gap between germline ends came to 13 bases. The V gene's germline CDR1 is SGHTA and CDR2 FQGNSA. The CDR3 DNA reads as TGTGCCAGCAGCCCCGGCGGGGTACCCTACGAGCAGTACTTC. The encoded protein is CASSPGGVPYEQYF. The full variable domain, rest sourced from reference TRBV7-2 and TRBJ2-7, is GAGVSQSPSNKVTEKGKDVELRCDPISGHTALYWYRQSLGQGLEFLIYFQGNSAPDKSGLPSDRFSAERTGGSVSTLTIQRTQQEDSAVYLCASSPGGVPYEQYFGPGTRLTVT.

The chain couples TRBV29-1 to TRBJ2-5, with TRBD1 as a possible D gene (5 bases). The germline V gene has CDR1 SQVTM and CDR2 ANQGSEA. CDR3 length: 13 amino acids. V lost 7 bases to trimming and J lost 1 base, with 13 bases between them. The CDR3 nucleotides read TGCAGCGGAGGAGCAGGGATCCAAGAGACCCAGTACTTC. Translation gives CSGGAGIQETQYF.

V and J are TRBV4-1 and TRBJ2-1, with D hard to call. In germline, CDR1 is MGHRA, CDR2 YSYEKL. Trimming took 0 bases from V and 0 from J, leaving 9 bases between them. The CDR3 totals 16 residues. The CDR3: CASSQDVGFSYNEQFF. As DNA, the CDR3 is TGCGCCAGCAGCCAAGACGTGGGATTCTCCTACAATGAGCAGTTCTTC.

This clonotype showed up just a few times. The V and J genes are TRBV6-2 or TRBV6-3 and TRBJ2-6; 7 bases align to TRBD1. V trimming: 0 bases; J trimming: 4 bases; junction bases outside the gene matches: 12. The germline gives CDR1 MNHEY, CDR2 SVGEGT. The CDR3 runs 19 residues. The CDR3 bases are TGTGCCAGCAGTTACTCGGGACAGCGGTTGCTTCGAGGGGCCAACGTCCTGACTTTC. It yields the protein CASSYSGQRLLRGANVLTF.

V gene TRBV7-6 combines with J gene TRBJ1-4; the match to TRBD1 covers 8 bases. V lost 5 bases to trimming and J lost 9 bases; unmatched junction nucleotides: 8. The CDR3 is 14 amino acids. The germline gives CDR1 SGHVS, CDR2 FNYEAQ. CDR3 sequence: CASSPAGTGQKLFF. For the CDR3, the DNA is TGTGCCAGCAGCCCCGCCGGGACAGGCCAAAAACTGTTTTTT.

Of note for this clonotype: A much bigger clone sits one base away, suggesting this may be a read error. The chain joins TRBV25-1 to TRBJ2-6; D gene unclear. The germline CDR1 and CDR2 sequences are MGHDK and SYGVNS. Trimming cost V 7 bases and J 8 bases, with 12 bases left between them. This CDR3 has 13 residues. The CDR3 loop is CASTPLGTNVLTF. Written as DNA, the CDR3 is TGTGCCAGCACCCCCTTAGGGACCAACGTCCTGACTTTC.

The rearrangement links TRBV28 to TRBJ2-7; 8 bases map to TRBD1. There are 16 residues in the CDR3. V was pared by 8 bases and J by 1 base, with 13 bases of the junction left unmatched. The germline V gene encodes CDR1 MDHEN and CDR2 SYDVKM. The CDR3 DNA reads TGTGCCAGCGGGAACCCAGGGGGCAGCGGGTCCTACGAGCAGTACTTC. This encodes CASGNPGGSGSYEQYF.

This clonotype was counted a few times. This chain joins TRBV5-1 and TRBJ1-6; D uncertain. CDR3 length: 13 residues. The V end lost 4 bases, the J end lost 5 bases, and 7 bases lay between the germline ends. Germline V gene sequence: CDR1 SGHRS, CDR2 YFSETQ. CDR3 nucleotide sequence: TGCGCCAGCAGCAACCGGGATAATTCACCCCTCCACTTT. It codes for CASSNRDNSPLHF.